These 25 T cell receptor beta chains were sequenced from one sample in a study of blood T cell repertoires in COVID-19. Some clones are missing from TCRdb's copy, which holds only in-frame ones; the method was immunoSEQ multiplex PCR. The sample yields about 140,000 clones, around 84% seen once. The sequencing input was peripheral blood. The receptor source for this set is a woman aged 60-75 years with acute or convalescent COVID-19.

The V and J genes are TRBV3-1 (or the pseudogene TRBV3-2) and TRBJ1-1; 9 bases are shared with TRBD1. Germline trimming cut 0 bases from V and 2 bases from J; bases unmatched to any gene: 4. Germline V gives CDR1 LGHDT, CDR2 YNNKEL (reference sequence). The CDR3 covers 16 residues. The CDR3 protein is CASSQDQTGGNTEAFF. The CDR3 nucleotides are TGTGCCAGCAGCCAAGACCAGACAGGGGGAAACACTGAAGCTTTCTTT.

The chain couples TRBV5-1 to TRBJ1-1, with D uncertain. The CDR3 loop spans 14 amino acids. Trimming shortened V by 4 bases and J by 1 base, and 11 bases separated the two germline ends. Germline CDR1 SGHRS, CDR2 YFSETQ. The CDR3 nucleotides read TGCGCCAGCAGCGACGGGAGAACGAACACTGAAGCTTTCTTT. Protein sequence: CASSDGRTNTEAFF.

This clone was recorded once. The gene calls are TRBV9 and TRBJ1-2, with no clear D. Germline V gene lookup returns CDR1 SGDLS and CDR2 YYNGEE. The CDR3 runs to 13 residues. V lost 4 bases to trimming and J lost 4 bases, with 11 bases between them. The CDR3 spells CASSSDNTYGYTF. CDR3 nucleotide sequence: TGTGCCAGCAGCTCCGACAACACCTATGGCTACACCTTC.

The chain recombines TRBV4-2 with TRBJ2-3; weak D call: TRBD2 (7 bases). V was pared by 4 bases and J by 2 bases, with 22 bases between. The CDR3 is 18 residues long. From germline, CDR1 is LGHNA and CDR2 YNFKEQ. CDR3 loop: CASSPRSGGRFYTDTQYF. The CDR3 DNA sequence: TGTGCCAGCAGCCCCCGATCGGGGGGCCGTTTTTACACAGATACGCAGTATTTT.

The CDR3 DNA sequence: TGTGCCAGCAGTTCCGCGGCTAGCCCTGGGGCCAACGTCCTGACTTTC. This sequence encodes CASSSAASPGANVLTF. J is TRBJ2-6 and V is TRBV28, with a possible D match to TRBD2 (5 bases). The CDR3 is made up of 16 amino acids. In germline, CDR1 is MDHEN, CDR2 SYDVKM. V was clipped by 4 bases and J by 2 bases, with 12 bases between them.

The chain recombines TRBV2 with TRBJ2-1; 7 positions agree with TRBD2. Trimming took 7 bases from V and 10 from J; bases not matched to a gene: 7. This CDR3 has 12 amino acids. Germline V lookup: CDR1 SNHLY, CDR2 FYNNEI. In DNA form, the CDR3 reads TGTGCCAGCAAACTAGCGACAATCGAGCAGTTCTTC. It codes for CASKLATIEQFF.

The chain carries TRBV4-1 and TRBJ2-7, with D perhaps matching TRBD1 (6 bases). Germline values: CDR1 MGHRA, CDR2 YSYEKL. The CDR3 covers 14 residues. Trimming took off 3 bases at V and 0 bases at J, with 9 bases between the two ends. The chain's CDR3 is CASSHRQDSYEQYF. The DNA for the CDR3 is TGCGCCAGCAGCCACCGACAGGACTCCTACGAGCAGTACTTC.

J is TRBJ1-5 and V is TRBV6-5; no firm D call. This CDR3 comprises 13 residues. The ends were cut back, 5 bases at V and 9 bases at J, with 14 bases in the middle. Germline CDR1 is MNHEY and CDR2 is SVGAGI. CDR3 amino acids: CASSPRTDRPQHF. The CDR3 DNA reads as TGTGCCAGCAGTCCTCGGACTGATAGGCCCCAGCATTTT.

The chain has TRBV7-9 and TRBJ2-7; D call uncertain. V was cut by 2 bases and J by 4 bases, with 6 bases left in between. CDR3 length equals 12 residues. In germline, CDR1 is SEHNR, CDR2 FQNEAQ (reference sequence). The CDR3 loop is CASSLSAYEQYF. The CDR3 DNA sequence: TGTGCCAGCAGCTTATCAGCGTACGAGCAGTACTTC.

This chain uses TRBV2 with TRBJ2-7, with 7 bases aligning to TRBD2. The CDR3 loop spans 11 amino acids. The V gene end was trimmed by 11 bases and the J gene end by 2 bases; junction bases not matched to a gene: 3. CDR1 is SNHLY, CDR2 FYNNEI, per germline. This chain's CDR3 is CASRGAYEQYF. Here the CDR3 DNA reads TGTGCCTCCCGGGGGGCCTACGAGCAGTACTTC.

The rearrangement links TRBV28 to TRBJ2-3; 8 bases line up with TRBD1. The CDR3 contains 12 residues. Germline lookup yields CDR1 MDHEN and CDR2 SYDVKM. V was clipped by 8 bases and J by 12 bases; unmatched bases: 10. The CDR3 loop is CASSLGQGVQYF. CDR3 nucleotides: TGTGCCAGCTCACTAGGACAGGGAGTTCAGTATTTT.

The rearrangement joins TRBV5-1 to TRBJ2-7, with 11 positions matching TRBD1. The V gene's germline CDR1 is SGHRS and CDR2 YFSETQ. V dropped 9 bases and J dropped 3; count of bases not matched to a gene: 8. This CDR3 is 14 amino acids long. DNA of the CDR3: TGCGCCATCAGGAGGGGGACAGGGGGCTACGAGCAGTACTTC. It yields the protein CAIRRGTGGYEQYF.

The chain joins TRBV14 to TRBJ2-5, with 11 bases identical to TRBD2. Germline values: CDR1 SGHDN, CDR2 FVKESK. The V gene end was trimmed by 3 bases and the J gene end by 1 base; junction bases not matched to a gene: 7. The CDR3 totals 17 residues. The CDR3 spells CASSHLGLAGLQETQYF. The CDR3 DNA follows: TGTGCCAGCAGCCACCTAGGACTAGCGGGTCTCCAAGAGACCCAGTACTTC.

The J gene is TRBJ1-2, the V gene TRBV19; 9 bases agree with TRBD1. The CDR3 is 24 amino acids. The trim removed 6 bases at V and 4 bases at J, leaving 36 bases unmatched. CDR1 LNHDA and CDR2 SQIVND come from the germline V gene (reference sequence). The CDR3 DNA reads TGTGCCAGTAGCGCACGGACAGGGGTCAACCCCCCCCTGGACTGGTCGGACTGGAGCTATGGCTACACCTTC. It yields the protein CASSARTGVNPPLDWSDWSYGYTF.

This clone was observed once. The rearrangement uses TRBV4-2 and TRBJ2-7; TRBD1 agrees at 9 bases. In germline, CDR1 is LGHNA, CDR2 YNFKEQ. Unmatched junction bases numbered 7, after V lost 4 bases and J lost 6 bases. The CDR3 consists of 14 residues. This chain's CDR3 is CASSLGQGITEQYF. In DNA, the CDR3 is TGTGCCAGCAGCCTGGGACAGGGTATCACCGAGCAGTACTTC.

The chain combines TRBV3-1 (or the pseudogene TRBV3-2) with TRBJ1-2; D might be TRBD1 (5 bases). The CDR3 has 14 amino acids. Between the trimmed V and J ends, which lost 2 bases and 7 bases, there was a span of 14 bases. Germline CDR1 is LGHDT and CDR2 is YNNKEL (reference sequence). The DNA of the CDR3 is TGTGCCAGCAGCCAAACGTCCCCTCAGGGTGGCTACACCTTC. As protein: CASSQTSPQGGYTF.

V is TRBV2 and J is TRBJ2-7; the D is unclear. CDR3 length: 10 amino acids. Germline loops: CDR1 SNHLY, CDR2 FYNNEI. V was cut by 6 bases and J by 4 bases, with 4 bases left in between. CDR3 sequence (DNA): TGTGCCAGCAGCCTTTACGAGCAGTACTTC. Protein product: CASSLYEQYF.

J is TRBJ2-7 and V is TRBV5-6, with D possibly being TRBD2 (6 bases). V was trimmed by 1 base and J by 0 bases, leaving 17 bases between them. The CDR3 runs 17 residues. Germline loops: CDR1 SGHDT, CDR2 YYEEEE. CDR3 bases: TGTGCCAGCAGCTTGTCATCCAGGCGGGGCCACTCCTACGAGCAGTACTTC. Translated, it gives CASSLSSRRGHSYEQYF.

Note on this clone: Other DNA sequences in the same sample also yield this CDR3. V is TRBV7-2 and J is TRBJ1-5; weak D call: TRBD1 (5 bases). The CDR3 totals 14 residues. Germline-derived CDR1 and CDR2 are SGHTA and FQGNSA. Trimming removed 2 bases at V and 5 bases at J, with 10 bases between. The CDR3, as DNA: TGTGCCAGCAGCTTACAGGGTGGGTATCAGCCCCAGCATTTT. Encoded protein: CASSLQGGYQPQHF.

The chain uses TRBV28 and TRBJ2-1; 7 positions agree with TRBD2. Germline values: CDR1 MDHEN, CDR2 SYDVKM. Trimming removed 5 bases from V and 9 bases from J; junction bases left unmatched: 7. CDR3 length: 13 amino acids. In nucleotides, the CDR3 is TGTGCCAGCAGTGAAGCGGGGAGGCCTGAGCAGTTCTTC. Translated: CASSEAGRPEQFF.

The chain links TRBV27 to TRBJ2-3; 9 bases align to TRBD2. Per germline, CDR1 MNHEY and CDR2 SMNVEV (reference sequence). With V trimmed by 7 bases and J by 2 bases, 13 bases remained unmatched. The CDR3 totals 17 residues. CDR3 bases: TGTGCCAGCACCTTCGAAGGAGCGGGGGGTACCACAGATACGCAGTATTTT. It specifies CASTFEGAGGTTDTQYF.

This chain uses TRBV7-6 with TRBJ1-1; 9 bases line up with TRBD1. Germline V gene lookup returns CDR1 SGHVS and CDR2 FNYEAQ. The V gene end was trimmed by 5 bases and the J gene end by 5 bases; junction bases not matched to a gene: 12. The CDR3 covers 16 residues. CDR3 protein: CASSHRSGQGRTEAFF. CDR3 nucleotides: TGTGCCAGCAGCCACCGATCCGGACAGGGGAGAACTGAAGCTTTCTTT.

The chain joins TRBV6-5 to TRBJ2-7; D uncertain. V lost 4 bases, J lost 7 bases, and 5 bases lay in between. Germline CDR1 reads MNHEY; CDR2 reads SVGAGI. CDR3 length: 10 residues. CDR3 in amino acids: CASSLQEQYF. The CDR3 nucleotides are TGTGCCAGCAGTTTACAGGAGCAGTACTTC.

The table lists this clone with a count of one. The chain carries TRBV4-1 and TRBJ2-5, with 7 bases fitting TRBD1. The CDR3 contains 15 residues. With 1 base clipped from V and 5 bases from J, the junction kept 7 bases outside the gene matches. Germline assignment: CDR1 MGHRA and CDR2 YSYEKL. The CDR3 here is CASSQARQGRETQYF. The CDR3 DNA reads TGCGCCAGCAGCCAAGCCAGACAGGGAAGGGAGACCCAGTACTTC.

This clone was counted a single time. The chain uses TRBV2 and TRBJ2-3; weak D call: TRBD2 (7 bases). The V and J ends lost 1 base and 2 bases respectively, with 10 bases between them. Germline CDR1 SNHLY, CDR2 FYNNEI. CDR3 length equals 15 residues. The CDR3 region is CASSEDGGPTDTQYF. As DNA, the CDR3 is TGTGCCAGCAGTGAAGACGGGGGGCCCACAGATACGCAGTATTTT.